This is a list of T cell receptor beta chains from one sample in a study of beta chain features in type 1 diabetes. The repertoire was sequenced with immunoSEQ multiplex PCR; TCRdb's copy has only in-frame clones and lacks some. The table includes around 140,000 clones, roughly 10% detected once. The sample taken for sequencing was central memory CD4+ T cells from blood. The receptors shown here come from a man younger than 45 with type 1 diabetes. CDR3s include the opening cysteine and the closing phenylalanine or tryptophan. The order of the fields is clone size, D gene, V gene, J gene, CDR3 DNA, CDR3 protein. A D gene is named only where the DNA matches it firmly. The size entry is marked missing in some rows and otherwise reads once, few, many or a size class.

size: few; D: NA; V: TRBV4-1; J: TRBJ1-4; DNA: TGTGCCAGCAGCCAAGATACGAGGCAGCTTAATGAAAAACTGTTTTTT; CDR3: CASSQDTRQLNEKLFF
size: few; D: NA; V: TRBV4-2; J: TRBJ1-2; DNA: TGTGCCAGCAGCCAAGCCGGCGGCTATGGCTACACCTTC; CDR3: CASSQAGGYGYTF
size: NA; D: NA; V: TRBV6-6; J: TRBJ1-2; DNA: TGTGCCAGCAGTACGGGACTCCCCTCGGGCTACACCTTC; CDR3: CASSTGLPSGYTF
size: NA; D: TRBD2; V: TRBV7-2; J: TRBJ2-5; DNA: TGTGCCAGCACTCCCGGGGGGGTAGGGGGGGAGACCCAGTACTTC; CDR3: CASTPGGVGGETQYF
size: few; D: NA; V: TRBV7-3; J: TRBJ2-1; DNA: TGTGCCAGCAGCTTAGACATATTGAATGAGCAGTTCTTC; CDR3: CASSLDILNEQFF
size: NA; D: TRBD2; V: TRBV5-1; J: TRBJ2-7; DNA: TGCGCCAGCAGATTGACCCTGACTAGCGGGGGCGAGCAGTACTTC; CDR3: CASRLTLTSGGEQYF
size: NA; D: TRBD2; V: TRBV7-2; J: TRBJ2-5; DNA: TGTGCCAGCAGCGCGGGACTAGCGGAGACCCAGTACTTC; CDR3: CASSAGLAETQYF
size: NA; D: TRBD2; V: TRBV7-9; J: TRBJ2-1; DNA: TGTGCCAGCACCCCCAACGAGCTAGCGGGGAACAATGAGCAGTTCTTC; CDR3: CASTPNELAGNNEQFF
size: NA; D: TRBD1; V: TRBV6-6; J: TRBJ2-7; DNA: TGTGCCAGCAGTTCCTCGGGACAGGGGAGTCTCTACGAGCAGTACTTC; CDR3: CASSSSGQGSLYEQYF
size: NA; D: TRBD1; V: TRBV7-9; J: TRBJ2-7; DNA: TGTGCCAGCAGCCGTCAGGGGGTTGTCTACGAGCAGTACTTC; CDR3: CASSRQGVVYEQYF
size: NA; D: NA; V: TRBV7-9; J: TRBJ1-1; DNA: TGTGCCAGCAGCTTCAGGGGAACTGGCACTGAAGCTTTCTTT; CDR3: CASSFRGTGTEAFF
size: few; D: NA; V: TRBV7-8; J: TRBJ1-2; DNA: TGTGCCAGCAGCCCCAGCGCCGCGAACTATGGCTACACCTTC; CDR3: CASSPSAANYGYTF
size: few; D: NA; V: TRBV18; J: TRBJ2-7; DNA: TGTGCCAGCTCACCTTCAGGGGAGGGGACCTACGAGCAGTACTTC; CDR3: CASSPSGEGTYEQYF
size: few; D: NA; V: TRBV19; J: TRBJ2-5; DNA: TGTGCCAGTAGTAGCGGCGAGACCCAGTACTTC; CDR3: CASSSGETQYF
size: few; D: NA; V: TRBV10-3; J: TRBJ1-2; DNA: TGTGCCATCAGTGAACAGGCCGATGGCTACACCTTC; CDR3: CAISEQADGYTF
size: NA; D: TRBD1; V: TRBV15; J: TRBJ1-5; DNA: TGTGCCACCAGCATAGCGACAGGGAATCGTCAGCCCCAGCATTTT; CDR3: CATSIATGNRQPQHF
size: few; D: TRBD1; V: TRBV5-1; J: TRBJ2-2; DNA: TGCGCCAGCAGCTTGCAACCGGGCCAGGGGGCCGGGGAGCTGTTTTTT; CDR3: CASSLQPGQGAGELFF
size: NA; D: TRBD1; V: TRBV7-2; J: TRBJ1-1; DNA: TGTGCCAGCAGCCGGCCTCCGGGACAGGAAGCTTTCTTT; CDR3: CASSRPPGQEAFF
size: NA; D: TRBD2; V: TRBV7-8; J: TRBJ2-2; DNA: TGTGCCAGCAGCTTAGGGAGCGGGGCGAACACCGGGGAGCTGTTTTTT; CDR3: CASSLGSGANTGELFF
size: few; D: NA; V: TRBV19; J: TRBJ2-7; DNA: TGTGCCAGTAGTATCACGTATGCGGGCACCTACGAGCAGTACTTC; CDR3: CASSITYAGTYEQYF
size: few; D: NA; V: TRBV6-6; J: TRBJ2-7; DNA: TGTGCCAGCAGTTACGGGGAGTCCTACGAGCAGTACTTC; CDR3: CASSYGESYEQYF
size: few; D: NA; V: TRBV4-3; J: TRBJ2-7; DNA: TGCGCCAGCAGCCCCACCTCGGCTAGCTACGAGCAGTACTTC; CDR3: CASSPTSASYEQYF
size: NA; D: TRBD2; V: TRBV4-1; J: TRBJ2-2; DNA: TGCGCCAGCAGCCAAGCCCGCGGGGGGAACACCGGGGAGCTGTTTTTT; CDR3: CASSQARGGNTGELFF
size: few; D: NA; V: TRBV29-1; J: TRBJ1-2; DNA: TGCAGCGTTGTCCAGGGAGGGGACGGCTACACCTTC; CDR3: CSVVQGGDGYTF